Listed below are T cell receptor beta chains from one sample, sequenced in a study of control samples from healthy donors and cancer patients. The repertoire was sequenced with immunoSEQ multiplex PCR; TCRdb's copy has only in-frame clones and lacks some. The table has some 89,000 clones, roughly 86% seen once; the top ten hold under 25%. Material for sequencing was blood. These receptor sequences come from a man younger than 45 in good health. CDR3s include the opening cysteine and the closing phenylalanine or tryptophan. D genes are given only for firm matches. Expanded clones are given a class, and other clones once, few, many or no size at all.

d_call	v_call	j_call	clone_size	cdr3_nt	cdr3_aa
NA	TRBV12-3/TRBV12-4	TRBJ1-2	once	TGTGCCAGCAGTTTAGCGAAGTATGGCTACACCTTC	CASSLAKYGYTF
NA	TRBV5-1	TRBJ2-3	NA	TGCGCCAGCAGCCTACAGGGTACAGATACGCAGTATTTT	CASSLQGTDTQYF
NA	TRBV7-3	TRBJ1-1	NA	TGTGCCAGCAGCCCTATAGACAGGTCAAACACTGAAGCTTTCTTT	CASSPIDRSNTEAFF
TRBD1	TRBV7-9	TRBJ1-1	NA	TGTGCCAGCAGCACACGACAGGGAGGCACTGAAGCTTTCTTT	CASSTRQGGTEAFF
NA	TRBV14	TRBJ2-3	NA	TGTGCCAGCAGCCTCAACCTTCGAACGCAGTATTTT	CASSLNLRTQYF
TRBD1	TRBV23-1	TRBJ2-5	NA	TGCGCCAGCAGTCCAAAAAGGGGGCTACTGGAGACCCAGTACTTC	CASSPKRGLLETQYF
TRBD1	TRBV3-1/TRBV3-2	TRBJ2-5	NA	TGTGCCAGCAGCAACAGGGGTTGGGAGACCCAGTACTTC	CASSNRGWETQYF
NA	TRBV11-1	TRBJ2-7	NA	TGTGCCAGCAGCTTAGAGTATGGCTCCTACGAGCAGTACTTC	CASSLEYGSYEQYF
NA	TRBV27	TRBJ1-1	NA	TGTGCCAGCCATCCGGCAGGGCAGATGAACACTGAAGCTTTCTTT	CASHPAGQMNTEAFF
NA	TRBV10-3	TRBJ1-5	NA	TGTGCCATCAGTGCCCAGGTTTGGGGACAGCCCCAGCATTTT	CAISAQVWGQPQHF
NA	TRBV25-1	TRBJ1-2	NA	TGTGCCAGCAGTGATCCCTACACCTTC	CASSDPYTF
NA	TRBV14	TRBJ1-2	NA	TGTGCCAGCAGCCAGGGGACCTATGGCTACACCTTC	CASSQGTYGYTF
NA	TRBV27	TRBJ1-2	NA	TGTGCCAGCAGTTTTGGGGACCGAGGGGGCTACACCTTC	CASSFGDRGGYTF
NA	TRBV7-9	TRBJ1-1	NA	TGTGCCAGCAGCTTACCCGGGTTTAACACTGAAGCTTTCTTT	CASSLPGFNTEAFF
NA	TRBV9	TRBJ2-3	NA	TGTGCCAGCAGCGTATGGGTGGAGTCTAGCACAGATACGCAGTATTTT	CASSVWVESSTDTQYF
TRBD1	TRBV7-9	TRBJ1-2	NA	TGTGCCAGCAGCTTGACAGGGTGGGGTAACTATGGCTACACCTTC	CASSLTGWGNYGYTF
TRBD1	TRBV3-1/TRBV3-2	TRBJ1-1	once	TGTGCCAGCAACTTAGCGACAGGGGGCTCGAACACTGAAGCTTTCTTT	CASNLATGGSNTEAFF
TRBD1	TRBV19	TRBJ2-2	NA	TGTGCCAGTAGTACAAACAGGGGATACACCGGGGAGCTGTTTTTT	CASSTNRGYTGELFF
NA	TRBV15	TRBJ1-2	NA	TGTGCCACCTCTAATCTCCTGACAGCTAACTATGGCTACACCTTC	CATSNLLTANYGYTF
NA	TRBV27	TRBJ2-4	once	TGTGCCAGCACAAAGAGTTACGCGCAAGCCAAAAACATTCAGTACTTC	CASTKSYAQAKNIQYF
TRBD1	TRBV9	TRBJ1-2	NA	TGTGCCAGCAGCGAGGGGACAGTCAAGCATGGCTATGGCTACACCTTC	CASSEGTVKHGYGYTF
TRBD1	TRBV15	TRBJ2-1	NA	TGTGCCACCCTGGAAGGGGGCGCGGGCTCCTACAATGAGCAGTTCTTC	CATLEGGAGSYNEQFF
NA	TRBV5-8	TRBJ2-4	NA	TGTGCCAGCAGCTCCAGGGCCCACTTAAACATTCAGTACTTC	CASSSRAHLNIQYF
NA	TRBV7-9	TRBJ1-5	NA	TGTGCCAGCAGCTTACCCCCCGGGCGTCCCCTGTGGAGCAATCAGCCCCAGCATTTT	CASSLPPGRPLWSNQPQHF
NA	TRBV14	TRBJ1-2	NA	TGTGCCAGCAGCCAAGCGGGGCAGGTACAGAGCTACACCTTC	CASSQAGQVQSYTF
NA	TRBV5-1	TRBJ2-1	NA	TGCGCCAGCAGCTTGTCTGTGGGAGGTGAGCAGTTCTTC	CASSLSVGGEQFF
TRBD1	TRBV10-2	TRBJ1-4	NA	TGCGCCAGCCTGAGGGGTCCAAGGGGGCAGCGAGAAAAACTGTTTTTT	CASLRGPRGQREKLFF
NA	TRBV5-1	TRBJ1-5	NA	TGCGCCAGCAGCCCAGGGTGGGGTCAGCCCCAGCATTTT	CASSPGWGQPQHF
NA	TRBV6-5	TRBJ1-1	NA	TGTGCCAGCATTTTAAGTGAGGGGAGGACTGAAGCTTTCTTT	CASILSEGRTEAFF
TRBD2	TRBV5-6	TRBJ2-3	NA	TGTGCCAGCACCGCGGGGGCAGATACGCAGTATTTT	CASTAGADTQYF
NA	TRBV4-1	TRBJ2-2	NA	TGCGCCAGCAGCCCAAGCGTCCCCGGGACGTCGAACACCGGGGAGCTGTTTTTT	CASSPSVPGTSNTGELFF
TRBD1	TRBV5-4	TRBJ1-2	NA	TGTGCCAGCAGCACGGACAGGGCCTACTATGGCTACACCTTC	CASSTDRAYYGYTF
NA	TRBV24-1	TRBJ1-2	once	TGTGCCACCAGTGATTGGGGGGACAACTATGGCTACACCTTC	CATSDWGDNYGYTF
NA	TRBV7-2	TRBJ2-6	NA	TGTGCCAGCAGCTTTTCCAGGGCTGGGGCCAACGTCCTGACTTTC	CASSFSRAGANVLTF
TRBD2	TRBV30	TRBJ2-2	NA	TGTGCCTGGAGTACCCTAGCGGGTAACACCGGGGAGCTGTTTTTT	CAWSTLAGNTGELFF
NA	TRBV9	TRBJ1-5	NA	TGTGCCAGCAGCGTAGGTACAGGCAATCAGCCCCAGCATTTT	CASSVGTGNQPQHF
NA	TRBV27	TRBJ2-2	once	TGTGCCAGCCTCCAGGCCTATAACACCGGGGAGCTGTTTTTT	CASLQAYNTGELFF
NA	TRBV18	TRBJ2-1	once	TGTGCCAGCTCACCGGGCAACAGCCTGGGCAATGAGCAGTTCTTC	CASSPGNSLGNEQFF
NA	TRBV5-1	TRBJ2-7	NA	TGCGCCAGCAGCTCCGGGACCTCCTCCTACGAGCAGTACTTC	CASSSGTSSYEQYF
TRBD1	TRBV27	TRBJ1-1	few	TGTGCCAGCAGTTTACTGTACAGGGGGCCGGGTTCCACTGAAGCTTTCTTT	CASSLLYRGPGSTEAFF
TRBD2	TRBV9	TRBJ2-5	few	TGTGCCAGCAGCGCCGGGGGGATACAAGAGACCCAGTACTTC	CASSAGGIQETQYF
NA	TRBV6-5	TRBJ1-1	once	TGTGCCAGCAGTTTGACAGACATGAACACTGAAGCTTTCTTT	CASSLTDMNTEAFF
NA	TRBV9	TRBJ2-3	NA	TGTGCCAGCAGCCCAGGGTCAGGGCCAGATACGCAGTATTTT	CASSPGSGPDTQYF
NA	TRBV7-9	TRBJ1-5	NA	TGTGCCAGCAGCTTAGCGGGGGGGGTCCAGCCCCAGCATTTT	CASSLAGGVQPQHF
NA	TRBV9	TRBJ2-2	few	TGTGCCAGCAGCGTAGAAGACAGATTTGCGAACACCGGGGAGCTGTTTTTT	CASSVEDRFANTGELFF
NA	TRBV7-9	TRBJ1-6	NA	TGTGCCAGCAGCCCGAGCTCCTATAATTCACCCCTCCACTTT	CASSPSSYNSPLHF
TRBD1	TRBV11-1	TRBJ2-5	few	TGTGCCAGCAGCTCCGCCGCCGGGACAGGAAGGGAGACCCAGTACTTC	CASSSAAGTGRETQYF
TRBD1	TRBV6-6	TRBJ1-2	NA	TGTGCCAGCAGGGGGACAGGGGACAACTATGGCTACACCTTC	CASRGTGDNYGYTF
NA	TRBV6-6	TRBJ2-3	few	TGTGCCAGCATCTCACAGACAGATACGCAGTATTTT	CASISQTDTQYF
NA	TRBV5-8	TRBJ2-5	NA	TGTGCCAGCAGCTTGATGGCGGCCAGGGAGACCCAGTACTTC	CASSLMAARETQYF
NA	TRBV5-1	TRBJ1-6	NA	TGCGCCAGCAGCTTGGCGGGGTTCTCTAATTCACCCCTCCACTTT	CASSLAGFSNSPLHF
TRBD1	TRBV6-5	TRBJ1-2	NA	TGTGCCAGCACCCAGGGACAGCGCTATGGCTACACCTTC	CASTQGQRYGYTF
TRBD1	TRBV18	TRBJ2-7	NA	TGTGCCAGCTCACCACCGGGACAGGAAGGCTACGAGCAGTACTTC	CASSPPGQEGYEQYF